Listed below are T cell receptor beta chains from one sample, sequenced in a study of blood T cell repertoires in COVID-19. Sequencing used immunoSEQ multiplex PCR; TCRdb keeps in-frame clones, though not all of them. This table has about 73,000 clones, around 83% appearing once. Sequenced sample: peripheral blood. The receptors were gathered from a woman aged 60-75 years with acute or convalescent COVID-19. Both conserved end residues are part of each CDR3. A D gene is named only where the DNA matches it firmly. Part of the rows lack a size; the others show once, few, many or a class for expanded clones.

CAWKRPDRANTEAFF | TGTGCCTGGAAACGGCCGGACAGGGCGAACACTGAAGCTTTCTTT | TRBD1 | - | TRBJ1-1 | TRBV30
CASSLEGESTEAFF | TGCGCCAGCAGCTTGGAGGGGGAGAGCACTGAAGCTTTCTTT | - | - | TRBJ1-1 | TRBV5-1
CASSLEGAAYGYTF | TGTGCCAGCAGCTTAGAGGGGGCAGCGTATGGCTACACCTTC | - | - | TRBJ1-2 | TRBV11-2
CASSLGQGSYEQYF | TGTGCCAGCAGCCTGGGGCAGGGGTCTTACGAGCAGTACTTC | - | few | TRBJ2-7 | TRBV3-1/TRBV3-2
CASSTQTGSGNQPQHF | TGTGCCAGTAGTACGCAGACAGGGTCGGGCAATCAGCCCCAGCATTTT | TRBD1 | once | TRBJ1-5 | TRBV19
CASSSGQGNTGELFF | TGTGCCAGCAGCTCAGGACAGGGGAACACCGGGGAGCTGTTTTTT | TRBD1 | - | TRBJ2-2 | TRBV7-3
CASSRREGRGTEAFF | TGTGCCAGCAGCAGACGGGAGGGTCGGGGCACTGAAGCTTTCTTT | - | - | TRBJ1-1 | TRBV7-8
CASSLNPRDTEAFF | TGTGCCAGCAGCTTAAACCCGAGGGACACTGAAGCTTTCTTT | - | few | TRBJ1-1 | TRBV7-3
CASSPRSSYNSPLHF | TGTGCCAGCAGCCCGAGAAGCTCCTATAATTCACCCCTCCACTTT | - | - | TRBJ1-6 | TRBV5-8
CASSPPRGPTPGYTF | TGTGCCAGCTCACCACCTAGGGGTCCTACCCCTGGCTACACCTTC | - | - | TRBJ1-2 | TRBV18
CSVSFSQWSTEAFF | TGCAGCGTTTCTTTCAGTCAGTGGAGCACTGAAGCTTTCTTT | - | - | TRBJ1-1 | TRBV29-1
CASSIGQGYEKLFF | TGTGCCAGCAGTATTGGCCAGGGTTATGAAAAACTGTTTTTT | - | - | TRBJ1-4 | TRBV5-5
CASSLVGTGENEQFF | TGTGCCAGCAGCTTAGTTGGGACAGGTGAGAATGAGCAGTTCTTC | TRBD1 | few | TRBJ2-1 | TRBV7-2
CSAGGGTGAYEQYF | TGCAGTGCTGGTGGCGGGACAGGGGCCTACGAGCAGTACTTC | TRBD1 | - | TRBJ2-7 | TRBV20-1
CASSPPTGPNTEAFF | TGTGCCAGCAGCCCGCCGACAGGGCCGAACACTGAAGCTTTCTTT | TRBD1 | once | TRBJ1-1 | TRBV7-9
CASTSRQGDTEAFF | TGTGCCAGCACCTCAAGACAGGGAGACACTGAAGCTTTCTTT | TRBD1 | - | TRBJ1-1 | TRBV11-2
CAISESVGGLENIQYF | TGTGCCATCAGTGAGTCGGTGGGGGGGCTGGAAAACATTCAGTACTTC | - | - | TRBJ2-4 | TRBV10-3
CASSNLQDKLFF | TGTGCCAGCTCGAATTTACAGGACAAACTGTTTTTT | - | - | TRBJ1-4 | TRBV7-6
CASSIGQGKGNTIYF | TGTGCCAGTAGTATCGGGCAGGGGAAAGGAAACACCATATATTTT | - | few | TRBJ1-3 | TRBV19
CSVASSGLVKETQYF | TGCAGCGTCGCGTCCTCGGGACTAGTAAAAGAGACCCAGTACTTC | TRBD2 | - | TRBJ2-5 | TRBV29-1
CASRGGRHNEQFF | TGTGCCAGCAGGGGGGGAAGGCACAATGAGCAGTTCTTC | - | - | TRBJ2-1 | TRBV12-3/TRBV12-4
CASSLLRDTQYF | TGTGCCAGCAGCTTGTTGAGAGATACGCAGTATTTT | - | - | TRBJ2-3 | TRBV5-5
CASSLGTGRVEKLFF | TGTGCCAGCAGCTTAGGGACAGGACGAGTGGAAAAACTGTTTTTT | TRBD1 | - | TRBJ1-4 | TRBV7-7
CAISAGQGREQPQHF | TGTGCCATCAGTGCGGGACAGGGGAGGGAACAGCCCCAGCATTTT | TRBD1 | - | TRBJ1-5 | TRBV10-3
CAWSPQGNQPQHF | TGTGCCTGGAGTCCTCAGGGGAATCAGCCCCAGCATTTT | - | few | TRBJ1-5 | TRBV30
CASSPRAGANEQYF | TGTGCCAGCAGCCCCCGGGCGGGGGCCAACGAGCAGTACTTC | - | few | TRBJ2-7 | TRBV6-6
CASSDSTRTEAFF | TGTGCCAGCAGTGACTCAACCAGGACTGAAGCTTTCTTT | - | - | TRBJ1-1 | TRBV6-4
CASSQALQGEAFF | TGTGCCAGCAGCCAAGCCTTACAGGGTGAAGCTTTCTTT | - | - | TRBJ1-1 | TRBV3-1/TRBV3-2
CASSAPGLGGLGTEAFF | TGTGCCAGCAGTGCGCCGGGCCTCGGAGGGTTAGGCACTGAAGCTTTCTTT | - | few | TRBJ1-1 | TRBV6-4
CASSLVRVGYNEQFF | TGCGCCAGCAGCTTGGTCAGGGTGGGGTACAATGAGCAGTTCTTC | - | - | TRBJ2-1 | TRBV5-1
CASSERGQGSQPQHF | TGTGCCAGCAGTGAAAGGGGACAGGGGAGTCAGCCCCAGCATTTT | TRBD1 | - | TRBJ1-5 | TRBV6-1
CASSATGDNSPLHF | TGTGCCAGCAGCGCCACAGGGGATAATTCACCCCTCCACTTT | TRBD1 | - | TRBJ1-6 | TRBV9
CSAGRDSGNTIYF | TGCAGCGCCGGACGGGACTCTGGAAACACCATATATTTT | - | once | TRBJ1-3 | TRBV29-1
CASSLSGLRPGPYNEQFF | TGTGCCAGCAGTTTATCGGGGCTGCGACCTGGGCCCTACAATGAGCAGTTCTTC | - | - | TRBJ2-1 | TRBV27
CASSLGGQGTGELFF | TGTGCCAGCAGCTTGGGGGGACAGGGGACCGGGGAGCTGTTTTTT | TRBD1 | - | TRBJ2-2 | TRBV5-6
CASSYSAGQPYEQYF | TGTGCCAGCAGTTACTCGGCGGGGCAACCCTACGAGCAGTACTTC | - | - | TRBJ2-7 | TRBV6-5
CASSSRGGYTGELFF | TGCGCCAGCAGCTCCCGGGGGGGGTACACCGGGGAGCTGTTTTTT | TRBD2 | - | TRBJ2-2 | TRBV5-1
CASRRASPVAEAFF | TGTGCCAGCAGGCGGGCCTCACCCGTGGCTGAAGCTTTCTTT | - | - | TRBJ1-1 | TRBV6-5
CASSFSATDQGGYTF | TGTGCCAGCAGTTTCTCGGCCACCGACCAGGGTGGCTACACCTTC | - | - | TRBJ1-2 | TRBV27
CASSPRTGRETQYF | TGTGCCAGCAGCCCCCGGACAGGGAGGGAGACCCAGTACTTC | TRBD1 | - | TRBJ2-5 | TRBV9
CASSQDGTANYGYTF | TGTGCCAGCAGCCAAGATGGGACAGCTAACTATGGCTACACCTTC | TRBD1 | few | TRBJ1-2 | TRBV4-2
CASSDRGTGNTIYF | TGTGCCAGCAGTGACAGGGGGACTGGAAACACCATATATTTT | TRBD1 | - | TRBJ1-3 | TRBV2
CSAGGQGIVFF | TGCAGTGCTGGAGGACAGGGTATTGTGTTTTTT | TRBD1 | - | TRBJ1-4 | TRBV20-1
CASSYSQGRTEAFF | TGTGCCAGCAGTTACTCGCAGGGTAGGACTGAAGCTTTCTTT | - | - | TRBJ1-1 | TRBV6-5
CASSLRLASGTDTQYF | TGTGCCAGCAGCTTGAGGTTGGCTAGCGGCACAGATACGCAGTATTTT | - | - | TRBJ2-3 | TRBV5-4
CASSGTGAGANVLTF | TGTGCCAGTAGCGGGACAGGGGCTGGGGCCAACGTCCTGACTTTC | TRBD1 | once | TRBJ2-6 | TRBV19
CASSLEQALGEQYF | TGTGCCAGCAGCTTAGAACAGGCCCTTGGCGAGCAGTACTTC | - | - | TRBJ2-7 | TRBV11-1
CSVEDLATAYGYTF | TGCAGCGTTGAAGATCTGGCGACAGCCTATGGCTACACCTTC | - | - | TRBJ1-2 | TRBV29-1